A selection of T cell receptor beta chains follows, all from one sample in a study of T cell repertoires in cytomegalovirus infection. Each CDR3 protein is one row after TCRdb ran MiXCR on the reads. Altogether about 890,000 distinct CDR3 sequences are present, approximately 33% being singletons, with the ten largest covering around 15%. Which antigens these TCRs recognize remains unknown. Specimen: cultured CD8+ T cells from PBMCs, collected from culture after CMV antigen stimulation. These receptors all come from a human donor in good health (CMV status not recorded). Some clones in this sample may be carry-over from other donors' samples. Each CDR3 is given with its conserved first and last residue. The listing skips clone size in some rows; elsewhere it reads once, few, many or a size class.

size: NA; J: TRBJ1-1; V: TRBV12-3/TRBV12-4; CDR3: CASSLMGSLDTEAFF
size: NA; J: TRBJ2-5; V: TRBV7-9; CDR3: CASSPTGGHVETQYF
size: few; J: TRBJ1-2; V: TRBV15; CDR3: CATSSLTGSNYGYTF
size: many; J: TRBJ1-2; V: TRBV7-2; CDR3: CASSFGIGYTF
size: few; J: TRBJ1-2; V: TRBV7-2; CDR3: CASSRPRQGHNYGYTF
size: many; J: TRBJ1-2; V: TRBV3-1; CDR3: CASSQGLVNYGYTF
size: few; J: TRBJ2-3; V: TRBV3-1; CDR3: CASSPRVAGGTDTQYF
size: once; J: TRBJ1-1; V: TRBV20-1; CDR3: CSARSPPWLRTEAFF
size: NA; J: TRBJ2-2; V: TRBV29-1; CDR3: CSVVGGGTGELFF
size: NA; J: TRBJ2-2; V: TRBV10-3; CDR3: CAISGTWGTGITGELFF